The 25 T cell receptor beta chains below were found in one sample sequenced in a study of PD-1 blockade in classical Hodgkin lymphoma. Every patient was affected by relapse after autologous stem cell transplantation, while exposure to brentuximab vedotin was not uniform. Clones were sequenced by immunoSEQ multiplex PCR, and TCRdb holds only the in-frame ones, with some missing. This sample has about 150,000 clones, with around 84% found just once. The specimen comprised peripheral blood mononuclear cells (PBMCs), sampled before the second cycle of nivolumab. Every receptor here comes from a human donor with classical Hodgkin lymphoma.

This sequence joins TRBV5-6 and TRBJ2-7, with D unresolved. This CDR3 is 14 amino acids long. Deletions cut 2 bases from V and 3 bases from J, with 12 bases between. The germline gives CDR1 SGHDT, CDR2 YYEEEE. The CDR3 reads CASSFARGYYEQYF. DNA of the CDR3: TGTGCCAGCAGCTTCGCCAGAGGTTACTACGAGCAGTACTTC.

The chain couples TRBV7-2 to TRBJ2-5, with a weak D call TRBD1 (6 bases). CDR3 length: 13 residues. Germline assignment: CDR1 SGHTA and CDR2 FQGNSA. Between the trimmed V and J ends, which lost 2 bases and 4 bases, there was a span of 8 bases. DNA of the CDR3: TGTGCCAGCAGCTTATGGGGGCGAGAGACCCAGTACTTC. Its protein is CASSLWGRETQYF.

The J gene is TRBJ1-5, the V gene TRBV6-5, with no clear D. Trimming pared 5 bases from V and 2 bases from J, leaving 10 bases between. CDR1 MNHEY and CDR2 SVGAGI come from the germline V gene. The CDR3 extends over 14 amino acids. Here the CDR3 reads CASSPRRGNQPQHF. The DNA for the CDR3 is TGTGCCAGCAGTCCTAGGCGGGGCAATCAGCCCCAGCATTTT.

This clone turned up a few times. The chain links TRBV4-1 to TRBJ2-7, with D perhaps assigned TRBD1 or TRBD2 (5 bases each). The V gene lost 0 bases and the J gene lost 2 bases, with 17 bases spanning the gap. Germline V gives CDR1 MGHRA, CDR2 YSYEKL. The CDR3 has 17 residues. The chain's CDR3 is CASSQDQVYRGTYEQYF. In DNA form, the CDR3 reads TGCGCCAGCAGCCAAGATCAGGTTTACCGGGGCACCTACGAGCAGTACTTC.

Of note for this clone: This may be a read error, as it is one base from a much larger clone. The V and J genes are TRBV7-2 and TRBJ1-2, with 10 bases fitting TRBD1. CDR1 is SGHTA, CDR2 FQGNSA, per germline. This CDR3 has 14 residues. V shed 3 bases, J shed 2 bases, and the junction held 0 bases outside the gene matches. The CDR3 loop is CASSLGQGNYGYTF. The CDR3 DNA sequence: TGTGCCAGCAGCTTGGGACAGGGGAACTATGGCTACACCTTC.

A few counts support this clone. The gene calls are TRBV7-9 and TRBJ1-2; 9 bases map to TRBD1. The trim removed 4 bases at V and 4 bases at J, leaving 7 bases unmatched. This CDR3 region has 15 residues. Germline CDR1 reads SEHNR; CDR2 reads FQNEAQ (reference sequence). The CDR3 spells CASSSGQGFSYGYTF. The CDR3 nucleotides read TGTGCCAGCAGCTCGGGACAGGGATTTTCCTATGGCTACACCTTC.

Turning to this clone: Distinct nucleotide sequences in the sample also encode this CDR3. The chain employs TRBV9 and TRBJ2-2, with D unclear. CDR3 length: 14 amino acids. The germline V gene encodes CDR1 SGDLS and CDR2 YYNGEE. Trimming took off 3 bases at V and 0 bases at J, with 6 bases between the two ends. CDR3 DNA: TGTGCCAGCAGCGCGAGGACGAACACCGGGGAGCTGTTTTTT. It encodes CASSARTNTGELFF.

This rearrangement joins TRBV7-3 to TRBJ2-2; the D is unclear. With 5 bases removed from V and 5 bases from J, the gap between germline ends came to 6 bases. CDR1 is SGHTA, CDR2 FQGTGA, per germline. The CDR3 is made up of 12 amino acids. The CDR3 spells CASSLRTGELFF. The CDR3 DNA sequence: TGTGCCAGCAGCCTGAGGACCGGGGAGCTGTTTTTT.

The chain couples TRBV6-1 to TRBJ1-2; TRBD1 agrees at 8 bases. This CDR3 region has 14 residues. V gave up 5 bases and J gave up 8 bases; unmatched junction bases: 10. The germline gives CDR1 MNHNS, CDR2 SASEGT. The CDR3: CASSPRGQGQGYTF. CDR3 nucleotide sequence: TGTGCCAGCAGTCCTAGAGGACAGGGCCAGGGCTACACCTTC.

J is TRBJ1-4 and V is TRBV6-6; 8 bases are shared with TRBD1. Germline-derived CDR1 and CDR2 are MNHNY and SVGAGI (reference sequence). The CDR3 covers 14 residues. The trim removed 5 bases at V and 10 bases at J, leaving 9 bases unmatched. Here the CDR3 DNA reads TGTGCCAGCAGTAAACAGGGGGTTATAGGAAAACTGTTTTTT. It specifies CASSKQGVIGKLFF.

This chain connects TRBV28 to TRBJ2-1; D is possibly TRBD1 (6 bases). The CDR3 has 18 residues. Per the germline V gene, CDR1 is MDHEN and CDR2 is SYDVKM. The V end was cut by 1 base, the J end by 6 bases, with 22 bases between. The CDR3 loop is CASSLFGRGAKGVNEQFF. CDR3 DNA sequence: TGTGCCAGCAGTTTATTTGGCAGGGGAGCCAAAGGGGTCAATGAGCAGTTCTTC.

This clone was detected a few times. The chain links TRBV7-9 to TRBJ2-7; 8 bases agree with TRBD1. CDR1 SEHNR and CDR2 FQNEAQ come from the germline V gene (reference sequence). The CDR3 covers 14 residues. The V segment lost 4 bases and the J segment 1 base; nucleotides outside the gene matches: 3. The CDR3 DNA reads TGTGCCAGCAGCTCCGGACAGGGATCCTACGAGCAGTACTTC. Encoded protein: CASSSGQGSYEQYF.

This clone occurred many times. The chain combines TRBV6-1 with TRBJ2-1, with 8 bases that match TRBD1. The J segment lost 5 bases and the V segment lost 8 bases, leaving 5 bases of the junction unmatched. Germline-derived CDR1 and CDR2 are MNHNS and SASEGT. There are 13 residues in the CDR3. This CDR3 reads CASYGQGDNEQFF. The CDR3, as DNA: TGTGCCAGCTATGGACAGGGAGACAATGAGCAGTTCTTC.

The CDR3 reads CASSVASLGSGNTIYF. CDR3 DNA sequence: TGTGCCAGCAGCGTAGCCAGTTTGGGCTCTGGAAACACCATATATTTT. The genes are TRBV9 and TRBJ1-3, with D hard to call. V shed 0 bases and J shed 0 bases, with 10 bases lying between them. There are 16 residues in the CDR3. CDR1 SGDLS and CDR2 YYNGEE come from the germline V gene.

In its sample, this clone was seen a few times. The J gene is TRBJ2-5, the V gene TRBV7-3; the match to TRBD2 covers 12 bases. The junction had 11 bases not matched to a gene; V was cut back by 5 bases and J by 4 bases. Germline V gene sequence: CDR1 SGHTA, CDR2 FQGTGA. This CDR3 spans 17 amino acids. The CDR3 loop reads CASSLRLAGAAGETQYF. The CDR3 bases are TGTGCCAGCAGCCTCCGACTAGCGGGGGCCGCTGGAGAGACCCAGTACTTC.

The rearrangement joins TRBV4-1 to TRBJ2-3; D not resolved. V was pared by 1 base and J by 13 bases, with 12 bases between. Germline values: CDR1 MGHRA, CDR2 YSYEKL. The CDR3 extends over 12 amino acids. The CDR3 sequence: CASSQALTTEYF. The CDR3 DNA sequence: TGCGCCAGCAGCCAAGCCCTAACCACGGAGTATTTT.

J is TRBJ2-7 and V is TRBV6-6; the match to TRBD1 covers 8 bases. Trimming cost V 8 bases and J 4 bases; bases outside gene matches: 13. CDR3 length equals 15 residues. Germline V gene sequence: CDR1 MNHNY, CDR2 SVGAGI (reference sequence). The CDR3 spells CASRQGGQGIYEQYF. The CDR3 bases are TGTGCCAGCCGACAGGGAGGACAGGGAATTTACGAGCAGTACTTC.

The chain links TRBV6-5 to TRBJ2-5; D is perhaps TRBD1 (6 bases). V lost 8 bases and J lost 3, with 19 bases in between. CDR1 is MNHEY, CDR2 SVGAGI, per germline. The CDR3 length is 15 residues. CDR3 loop: CASGSITGSEETQYF. The CDR3 DNA sequence: TGTGCCAGCGGCAGTATAACAGGGAGTGAAGAGACCCAGTACTTC.

This clone showed up just a few times. CDR3 nucleotides: TGTGCCAGCAGTTACTCAGGGGTTGTAGGTGGCTACACCTTC. Its protein is CASSYSGVVGGYTF. This chain connects TRBV6-5 to TRBJ1-2, with D possibly matching TRBD1 (5 bases). V was shortened by 0 bases and J by 7 bases, with 12 bases between the two germline ends. Germline CDR1 MNHEY, CDR2 SVGAGI. The CDR3 runs to 14 residues.

J is TRBJ2-3 and V is TRBV19; possibly TRBD1 for D (6 bases). Germline V gene sequence: CDR1 LNHDA, CDR2 SQIVND (reference sequence). This CDR3 contains 14 residues. Trimming stripped 6 bases from V and 2 bases from J, with 12 bases between. As DNA, the CDR3 is TGTGCCAGTAGGGTACAGGGTTCCACAGATACGCAGTATTTT. Its translation: CASRVQGSTDTQYF. The full variable domain, rest sourced from reference TRBV19 and TRBJ2-3, is DGGITQSPKYLFRKEGQNVTLSCEQNLNHDAMYWYRQDPGQGLRLIYYSQIVNDFQKGDIAEGYSVSREKKESFPLTVTSAQKNPTAFYLCASRVQGSTDTQYFGPGTRLTVL.

The V gene is TRBV6-5, the J gene TRBJ1-6, with no clear D. Trimming took 0 bases from V and 8 from J, leaving 11 bases between them. The CDR3 totals 15 residues. The germline V gene has CDR1 MNHEY and CDR2 SVGAGI. CDR3 in DNA: TGTGCCAGCAGTTACTCCGGACTGGATCATTCACCCCTCCACTTT. Translated, it gives CASSYSGLDHSPLHF.

The chain combines TRBV7-2 with TRBJ1-6; TRBD1 aligns across 8 bases. Per germline, CDR1 SGHTA and CDR2 FQGNSA. V shed 5 bases and J 6 bases; nucleotides not matched to a gene: 3. The CDR3 consists of 14 residues. In DNA, the CDR3 is TGTGCCAGCAGCGTGACAGGGGCTAATTCACCCCTCCACTTT. It is translated as CASSVTGANSPLHF.

The V gene is TRBV2, the J gene TRBJ2-5, with D unresolved. In germline, CDR1 is SNHLY, CDR2 FYNNEI. The CDR3 is 12 residues long. Between the trimmed V and J ends, which lost 8 bases and 5 bases, there was a span of 12 bases. The CDR3 region is CASDSSWETQYF. Here the CDR3 DNA reads TGTGCCAGCGACTCATCCTGGGAGACCCAGTACTTC. Full variable domain (outside the CDR3, taken from reference TRBV2 and TRBJ2-5): EPEVTQTPSHQVTQMGQEVILRCVPISNHLYFYWYRQILGQKVEFLVSFYNNEISEKSEIFDDQFSVERPDGSNFTLKIRSTKLEDSAMYFCASDSSWETQYFGPGTRLLVL.

This clone has just a few counts. V usage is TRBV25-1 and J usage is TRBJ2-1; TRBD2 matches at 7 bases. This CDR3 has 13 residues. Germline values: CDR1 MGHDK, CDR2 SYGVNS. Written as DNA, the CDR3 is TGTGCTGCCGGGAGGTCCGCGGACAATGAGCAGTTCTTC. Translating gives CAAGRSADNEQFF.

V gene TRBV18 combines with J gene TRBJ2-2; tentatively, D is TRBD1 (6 bases). The V end lost 5 bases, the J end lost 2 bases, and 15 bases lay between the germline ends. Germline CDR1 is KGHSH and CDR2 is LQKENI. The CDR3 loop spans 16 amino acids. In DNA, the CDR3 is TGTGCCAGCTCATCCGTTCCCGGGACAAACACCGGGGAGCTGTTTTTT. This codes for CASSSVPGTNTGELFF.